The text below deals with one T cell receptor beta chain. Its antigen remains unidentified. Profiled with immunoSEQ multiplex PCR; TCRdb holds only in-frame clones, not every one. The table records 2 million to 2.5 million clones, about 94% of them present only once. The sample belongs to a study of shared clonotypes between healthy human individuals. About the research overall: Per donor, three plates held CD4 naive cells, three held CD4 memory, two held CD8 naive and one held CD8 memory.

Regarding the study as a whole: Across subsets, estimated richness was generally greater for naive than for memory populations.

There are 13 residues in the CDR3. Germline CDR1 and CDR2: SGHTA and FQGNSA. V dropped 3 bases and J dropped 3 bases, with 8 bases sitting between them. The sequence was collected from a man younger than 30 in good health. The sample was naive CD4+ T cells sorted from blood. Subset: CD45RA+ positively selected. The chain is built from TRBV7-2 and TRBJ1-1; D gene ambiguous. The CDR3 reads CASSLFRDTEAFF. The CDR3 coding sequence is TGTGCCAGCAGCTTGTTTCGGGACACTGAAGCTTTCTTT.